The T cell receptor (beta chain) described here comes from a study of breast tumors, draining lymph nodes, adjacent tissues. This clonotype was seen many times. The antigen is undetermined. Per germline, CDR1 DFQATT and CDR2 SNEGSKA (reference sequence). Trimming removed 3 bases from V and 4 bases from J; junction bases left unmatched: 12. The CDR3 is 15 residues long. TCRdb re-called the multiplex PCR reads through MiXCR, storing one row per CDR3 protein. The profile shows some 200,000 distinct CDR3 sequences, approximately 30% of them singletons. Whole-study findings and limits: Compared with lymph nodes, tumors were less diverse; compared with nontumor tissue, more. Data fit most tumor T cells coming from lymph node, expanding in tumor. Luminal-like breast cancer showed significantly higher tumor–nontumor repertoire similarity than basal-like.

Axillary draining lymph nodes of breast cancer patients supplied the node samples. This chain links TRBV20-1 with TRBJ2-7; 7 bases line up with TRBD2. Material for sequencing was axillary lymph node tissue. The TCR was taken from a female donor with breast cancer. Some clones in this sample may be carry-over from other donors' samples. Here the CDR3 reads CSARASRTSPYEQYF. The CDR3 DNA is TGCAGTGCTAGGGCCTCCAGGACTAGTCCGTACGAGCAGTACTTC.